These 16 T cell receptor beta chains share one sample of origin, sequenced in a study of beta chain features in type 1 diabetes (dated by TCRdb to the late 2010s). Their cognate antigens are unknown. Points the paper makes about the study in general: In all four CD4+ subsets, TCRB CDR3 length was moderately but significantly shorter in type 1 diabetes patients.

The library was prepared using the immunoSEQ multiplex PCR assay. The entire amount of isolated RNA was reverse transcribed using the High Capacity cDNA Reverse Transcription Kit, so the sequenced TCRB transcripts were expressed ones. The clones in this table, taken by TCRdb from immuneACCESS, are in-frame only. Not every clone is retained; where verified, under half of the shortfall comes from an unresolved V gene, and the cause of the rest is unknown. This sample comprises about 390,000 clones, around 10% of them detected only once. Of the sample, around 0.66% is held by the ten largest clones. Sequencing input: central memory CD4+ T cells from blood. These receptors originate from a young man with type 1 diabetes.

J is TRBJ2-3 and V is TRBV2; no clear D. Germline V gives CDR1 SNHLY, CDR2 FYNNEI. Trimming took off 8 bases at V and 4 bases at J, with 7 bases between the two ends. This CDR3 comprises 11 residues. This chain's CDR3 is CASQYADTQYF. CDR3 in DNA: TGTGCCAGCCAGTACGCAGATACGCAGTATTTT.

This clone occurred a few times. The J gene is TRBJ1-1, the V gene TRBV27, with no clear D. V was shortened by 2 bases and J by 4 bases, with 20 bases between the two germline ends. This CDR3 region has 17 residues. Germline CDR1 MNHEY, CDR2 SMNVEV (reference sequence). The CDR3 here is CASSLNPGEGQATEAFF. The CDR3 region has the DNA TGTGCCAGCAGTTTAAACCCTGGAGAGGGTCAGGCCACTGAAGCTTTCTTT.

The rearrangement uses TRBV5-1 and TRBJ2-1; D is possibly TRBD2 (6 bases). Deletions cut 4 bases from V and 6 bases from J, with 14 bases between. The length of the CDR3 is 14 residues. Germline V gene data show CDR1 as SGHRS and CDR2 as YFSETQ. CDR3 coding DNA: TGCGCCAGCAGCCTGAGCGGGCTCATCAATGAGCAGTTCTTC. It yields the protein CASSLSGLINEQFF.

In its sample, this clone was seen a few times. The V gene is TRBV11-2, the J gene TRBJ2-7, with D hard to call. Trimming cost V 0 bases and J 2 bases, with 5 bases left between them. Germline V lookup: CDR1 SGHAT, CDR2 FQNNGV. The CDR3 loop spans 13 amino acids. CDR3 protein: CASSLDQAYEQYF. CDR3 coding DNA: TGTGCCAGCAGCTTAGACCAAGCCTACGAGCAGTACTTC. The full variable domain, in which reference TRBV11-2 and TRBJ2-7 provide the parts outside the CDR3, is EAGVAQSPRYKIIEKRQSVAFWCNPISGHATLYWYQQILGQGPKLLIQFQNNGVVDDSQLPKDRFSAERLKGVDSTLKIQPAKLEDSAVYLCASSLDQAYEQYFGPGTRLTVT.

A few counts support this clone. The germline gene is not matched at one end of the junction; a read error may be the cause. The chain joins TRBV10-3 to TRBJ2-3, with D perhaps matching TRBD1 (5 bases). The CDR3 is 13 amino acids. The germline V gene encodes CDR1 ENHRY and CDR2 SYGVKD. The chain's CDR3 is CASSQGLSDTQYF. CDR3 sequence (DNA): TGTGCCAGCAGTCAGGGATTGTCGGATACGCAGTATTTT.

This clone has ten or more counts. The rearrangement joins TRBV12-5 to TRBJ2-1; 8 bases match TRBD1. The CDR3 length is 17 residues. V shed 0 bases and J 7 bases; nucleotides not matched to a gene: 11. CDR1 and CDR2 from the germline V gene are LGHNT and FRNRAP. The CDR3 sequence is CASGLVLGRTGRNEQFF. Written as DNA, the CDR3 is TGTGCTAGTGGTTTGGTACTTGGGAGGACAGGGAGGAATGAGCAGTTCTTC. Variable domain in full (rest from reference TRBV12-5 and TRBJ2-1): DARVTQTPRHKVTEMGQEVTMRCQPILGHNTVFWYRQTMMQGLELLAYFRNRAPLDDSGMPKDRFSAEMPDATLATLKIQPSEPRDSAVYFCASGLVLGRTGRNEQFFGPGTRLTVL.

This clone appeared a few times. V usage is TRBV11-2 and J usage is TRBJ2-1; possible D gene TRBD2, 6 bases. The CDR3 is 15 residues long. V lost 3 bases, J lost 6 bases, and 15 bases lay in between. The germline V gene encodes CDR1 SGHAT and CDR2 FQNNGV. Here the CDR3 reads CASSFGGSGGNEQFF. The CDR3 DNA follows: TGTGCCAGCAGCTTCGGGGGATCCGGGGGCAATGAGCAGTTCTTC.

This clone was seen a handful of times. The chain joins TRBV11-2 to TRBJ2-1, with 10 bases identical to TRBD2. CDR1 is SGHAT and CDR2 is FQNNGV in the germline V gene. CDR3 length: 15 amino acids. Losses at the gene ends were 5 bases for V and 3 bases for J; bases not matched to a gene: 4. The CDR3 spells CASSQGLADYNEQFF. In DNA, the CDR3 is TGTGCCAGCAGCCAAGGACTAGCGGACTACAATGAGCAGTTCTTC.

The chain is built from TRBV27 and TRBJ2-3; 10 bases line up with TRBD1. Germline V CDR1 and CDR2: MNHEY, SMNVEV (reference sequence). The CDR3 length is 16 residues. J lost 4 bases, V lost 2 bases, and 6 bases had no gene match. The CDR3 is CASSLGATGGADTQYF. CDR3 DNA: TGTGCCAGCAGTTTAGGGGCGACAGGGGGCGCAGATACGCAGTATTTT.

This clone was detected a few times. The chain couples TRBV18 to TRBJ1-1; the match to TRBD1 covers 7 bases. Germline trimming cut 3 bases from V and 3 bases from J; bases unmatched to any gene: 10. The germline V gene has CDR1 KGHSH and CDR2 LQKENI. The CDR3 runs 16 residues. CDR3 loop: CASSPRGGGLDTEAFF. In DNA form, the CDR3 reads TGTGCCAGCTCACCCCGGGGAGGGGGCCTGGACACTGAAGCTTTCTTT.

The gene calls are TRBV29-1 and TRBJ1-2, with 7 bases matching TRBD1. The CDR3 is 12 amino acids. Trimming at V came to 7 bases and at J to 8 bases, leaving 10 bases not matched to a gene. Germline values: CDR1 SQVTM, CDR2 ANQGSEA. CDR3 region: CSAHRQGSGYTF. In DNA, the CDR3 is TGCAGCGCCCACCGACAGGGCTCGGGCTACACCTTC.

J is TRBJ2-1 and V is TRBV18, with TRBD1 matching 9 bases. The germline V gene encodes CDR1 KGHSH and CDR2 LQKENI. Unmatched junction bases numbered 7, after V lost 2 bases and J lost 8 bases. The CDR3 is 15 amino acids. CDR3 nucleotide sequence: TGTGCCAGCTCACCAGGGACAGGGCGAAAAGATGAGCAGTTCTTC. Its translation: CASSPGTGRKDEQFF.

The V gene is TRBV7-2, the J gene TRBJ1-5, with D unresolved. The CDR3 contains 12 residues. Trimming pared 3 bases from V and 7 bases from J, leaving 7 bases between. The germline V gene encodes CDR1 SGHTA and CDR2 FQGNSA. In nucleotides, the CDR3 is TGTGCCAGCAGCTTGGGCGGGCAGCCCCAGCATTTT. It translates to CASSLGGQPQHF.

Details on this clone: This likely came from a read error, as a far larger clone is one base away. The chain couples TRBV4-1 to TRBJ2-7; 7 bases map to TRBD1. Germline V CDR1 and CDR2: MGHRA, YSYEKL. CDR3 length: 14 amino acids. The CDR3 region has the DNA TGCGCCAGCAGAGAGAGACAGGGCATCCACGAGCAGCACTTC. As protein: CASRERQGIHEQHF.

This clone was recorded a few times. The chain carries TRBV6-5 and TRBJ2-2; D remains unclear. CDR1 is MNHEY, CDR2 SVGAGI, per germline. The V gene lost 8 bases and the J gene lost 4 bases, with 14 bases spanning the gap. The length of the CDR3 is 14 residues. The CDR3 reads CASQKSRSTGELFF. CDR3 DNA: TGTGCCAGCCAAAAGAGTCGTTCCACCGGGGAGCTGTTTTTT.

Ten or more counts support this clone. This chain uses TRBV27 with TRBJ2-7; no firm D call. The CDR3 loop spans 14 amino acids. V was pared by 6 bases and J by 2 bases, with 14 bases between. The germline V gene encodes CDR1 MNHEY and CDR2 SMNVEV (reference sequence). The CDR3: CASSLKPGTYEQYF. CDR3 DNA sequence: TGTGCCAGCAGCCTCAAACCGGGTACCTACGAGCAGTACTTC.